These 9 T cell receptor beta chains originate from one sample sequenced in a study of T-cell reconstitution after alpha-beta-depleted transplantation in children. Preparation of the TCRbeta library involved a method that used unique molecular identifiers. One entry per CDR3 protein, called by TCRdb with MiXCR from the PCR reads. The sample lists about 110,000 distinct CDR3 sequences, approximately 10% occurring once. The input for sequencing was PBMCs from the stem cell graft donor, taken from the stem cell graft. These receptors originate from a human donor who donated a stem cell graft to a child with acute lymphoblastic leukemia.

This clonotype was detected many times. Written as DNA, the CDR3 is TGTGCCAGCAGCGTCGGACAGGTCTTGTCTGGGGCCAACGTCCTGACTTTC. Amino acids: CASSVGQVLSGANVLTF. The V call is TRBV7-9, the J call TRBJ2-6; the match to TRBD1 covers 7 bases. The CDR3 has 17 amino acids. Germline values: CDR1 SEHNR, CDR2 FQNEAQ (reference sequence). With V trimmed by 5 bases and J by 1 base, 8 bases remained unmatched.

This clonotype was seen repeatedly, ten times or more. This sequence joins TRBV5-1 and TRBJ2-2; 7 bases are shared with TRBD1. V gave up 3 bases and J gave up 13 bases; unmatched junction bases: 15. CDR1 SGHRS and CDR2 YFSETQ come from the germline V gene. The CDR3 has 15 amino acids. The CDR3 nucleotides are TGCGCCAGCAGCTCCGGGACAGCCAATCTTCAAGGGCTGTTTTTT. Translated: CASSSGTANLQGLFF.

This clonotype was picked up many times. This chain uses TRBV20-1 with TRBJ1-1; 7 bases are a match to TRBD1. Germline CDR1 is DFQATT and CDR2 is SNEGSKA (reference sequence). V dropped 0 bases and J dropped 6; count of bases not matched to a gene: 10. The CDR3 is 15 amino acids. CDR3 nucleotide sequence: TGCAGTGCTAGAGATGACGGGACAGCTAATCCTGAAGCTTTCTTT. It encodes CSARDDGTANPEAFF.

The CDR3 sequence: CASPLGLAGNTGELFF. The CDR3 DNA sequence: TGTGCCAGCCCTTTGGGGCTAGCGGGTAACACCGGGGAGCTGTTTTTT. The chain combines TRBV7-9 with TRBJ2-2; 8 positions agree with TRBD2. The germline V gene has CDR1 SEHNR and CDR2 FQNEAQ (reference sequence). This CDR3 spans 16 amino acids. The junction had 10 bases not matched to a gene; V was cut back by 8 bases and J by 2 bases.

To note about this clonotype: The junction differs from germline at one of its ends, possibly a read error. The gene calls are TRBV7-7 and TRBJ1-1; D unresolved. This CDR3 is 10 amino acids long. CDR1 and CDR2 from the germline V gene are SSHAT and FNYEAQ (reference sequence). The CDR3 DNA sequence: TGTGCTAGCAGCTTAACCGTAGCTTTCTTT. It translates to CASSLTVAFF.

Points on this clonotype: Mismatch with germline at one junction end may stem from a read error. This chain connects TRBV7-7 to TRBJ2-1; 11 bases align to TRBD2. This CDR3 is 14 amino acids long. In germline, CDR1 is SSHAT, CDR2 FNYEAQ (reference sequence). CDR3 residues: CASSMVAGGSEQFF. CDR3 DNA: TGTGCTAGCAGCATGGTAGCGGGAGGGTCAGAGCAGTTCTTC.

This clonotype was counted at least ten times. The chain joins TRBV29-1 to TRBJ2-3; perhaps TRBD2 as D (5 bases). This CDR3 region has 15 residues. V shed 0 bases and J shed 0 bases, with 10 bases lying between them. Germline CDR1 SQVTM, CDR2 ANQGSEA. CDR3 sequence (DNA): TGCAGCGTTGAAGATCCCGGCGGGAGCACAGATACGCAGTATTTT. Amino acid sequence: CSVEDPGGSTDTQYF.

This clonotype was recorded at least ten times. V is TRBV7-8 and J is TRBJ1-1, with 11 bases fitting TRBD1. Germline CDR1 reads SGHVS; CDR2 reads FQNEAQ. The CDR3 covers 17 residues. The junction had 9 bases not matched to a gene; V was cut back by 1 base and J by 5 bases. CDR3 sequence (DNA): TGTGCCAGCAGCTTAGTAATATCGGACAGGGGGCTAACTGAAGCTTTCTTT. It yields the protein CASSLVISDRGLTEAFF.

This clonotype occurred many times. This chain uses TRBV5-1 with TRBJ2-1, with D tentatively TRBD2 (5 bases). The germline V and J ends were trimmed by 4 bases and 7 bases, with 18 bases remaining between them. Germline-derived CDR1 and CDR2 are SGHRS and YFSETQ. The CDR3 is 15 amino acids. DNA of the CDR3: TGCGCCAGCAGCCCCCGGACTCCTACCACTAATGAGCAGTTCTTC. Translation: CASSPRTPTTNEQFF. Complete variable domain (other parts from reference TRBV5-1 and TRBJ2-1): KAGVTQTPRYLIKTRGQQVTLSCSPISGHRSVSWYQQTPGQGLQFLFEYFSETQRNKGNFPGRFSGRQFSNSRSEMNVSTLELGDSALYLCASSPRTPTTNEQFFGPGTRLTVL.